Below, 26 T cell receptor beta chains from the same sample are listed, as sequenced in a study of T-cell memory formation after mild COVID-19. TCRdb re-called the 5' RACE reads through MiXCR, storing one row per CDR3 protein. The sample records 300,000 to 350,000 distinct CDR3 sequences, approximately 15% being singletons. Sequencing was carried out using PBMCs or a T cell subset sorted from them (not recorded which). The receptors stem from a man between 18 and 35 years old who had mild COVID-19 (a few samples of this study predate the infection). Cell type and time point are not known.

Only a few counts were recorded for this clonotype. The chain is built from TRBV3-1 and TRBJ2-3; TRBD2 aligns across 7 bases. This CDR3 contains 16 residues. From germline, CDR1 is LGHDT and CDR2 YNNKEL (reference sequence). Trimming cost V 2 bases and J 7 bases; bases outside gene matches: 12. CDR3 DNA: TGTGCCAGCAGCCAACGTCCGGGGGGATCCACTAATACGCAGTATTTT. Its protein is CASSQRPGGSTNTQYF.

The chain joins TRBV20-1 to TRBJ2-7; 8 bases are shared with TRBD1. Germline CDR1 reads DFQATT; CDR2 reads SNEGSKA (reference sequence). Losses at the gene ends were 5 bases for V and 0 bases for J; bases not matched to a gene: 9. The CDR3 covers 15 residues. In DNA, the CDR3 is TGCAGTGCTGATACAGGGGGTTTTAACTCCTACGAGCAGTACTTC. The encoded protein is CSADTGGFNSYEQYF.

This clonotype was counted a few times. This CDR3 reads CASSEYGRSYNEQFF. As DNA, the CDR3 is TGTGCCAGCAGTGAATATGGCAGGTCCTACAATGAGCAGTTCTTC. The chain links TRBV25-1 to TRBJ2-1; no clear D gene. Germline V gene data show CDR1 as MGHDK and CDR2 as SYGVNS. This CDR3 contains 15 residues. Between the trimmed V and J ends, which lost 0 bases and 1 base, there was a span of 7 bases.

This clonotype was detected only a few times. The J gene is TRBJ2-1, the V gene TRBV6-2 or TRBV6-3; 11 nucleotides agree with TRBD2. CDR3 length: 15 amino acids. The germline V gene encodes CDR1 MNHEY and CDR2 SVGEGT. V shed 5 bases, J shed 2 bases, and the junction held 2 bases outside the gene matches. CDR3 loop: CASSIAGGTYNEQFF. CDR3 bases: TGTGCCAGCAGTATAGCGGGGGGGACCTACAATGAGCAGTTCTTC.

This clonotype was detected a few times. The rearrangement joins TRBV7-2 to TRBJ1-1; D gene unclear. The length of the CDR3 is 13 residues. The germline V gene has CDR1 SGHTA and CDR2 FQGNSA. V lost 1 base and J lost 8, with 11 bases in between. The CDR3 coding sequence is TGTGCCAGCAGCTTAGTCGTCATTCCCGAAGCTTTCTTT. It is translated as CASSLVVIPEAFF.

This chain uses TRBV27 with TRBJ2-7; D is unresolved. V dropped 3 bases and J dropped 2 bases, with 11 bases sitting between them. CDR1 MNHEY and CDR2 SMNVEV come from the germline V gene (reference sequence). The CDR3 runs 14 residues. The CDR3 loop is CASSFLGPAYEQYF. The CDR3 DNA sequence: TGTGCCAGCAGTTTTCTCGGGCCTGCCTACGAGCAGTACTTC.

The chain joins TRBV25-1 to TRBJ2-7; TRBD2 is a possible D gene (5 bases). The CDR3 spans 12 residues. CDR1 is MGHDK, CDR2 SYGVNS, per germline. V shed 6 bases and J shed 4 bases, with 10 bases lying between them. The CDR3 reads CASSRDPYEQYF. The CDR3 DNA reads as TGTGCCAGCAGCCGGGATCCTTACGAGCAGTACTTC.

This clonotype was observed many times. V usage is TRBV5-6 and J usage is TRBJ2-1, with 15 nucleotides matching TRBD2. V lost 4 bases to trimming and J lost 0 bases; unmatched junction nucleotides: 8. There are 19 residues in the CDR3. From germline, CDR1 is SGHDT and CDR2 YYEEEE. The CDR3 DNA reads TGTGCCAGCAGCCCGGGACTAGCGGGGGGCCATAGCTCCTACAATGAGCAGTTCTTC. Protein: CASSPGLAGGHSSYNEQFF.

The chain couples TRBV20-1 to TRBJ2-7; 8 nucleotides line up with TRBD1. The germline CDR1 and CDR2 sequences are DFQATT and SNEGSKA (reference sequence). J lost 5 bases, V lost 2 bases, and 8 bases had no gene match. The CDR3 covers 14 residues. DNA for the CDR3: TGCAGTGCTAGACTGGGACAGGTTTTGCACGAGCAGTACTTC. Protein sequence: CSARLGQVLHEQYF.

This clonotype was counted many times. Here the CDR3 DNA reads TGCGCCAGCAGCTTGTCCTTGGCAGAGAACACTGAAGCTTTCTTT. It specifies CASSLSLAENTEAFF. The genes are TRBV5-1 and TRBJ1-1; D call uncertain. Trimming removed 1 base at V and 1 base at J, with 11 bases between. The CDR3 sequence is 15 residues long. Looked up from germline, CDR1 is SGHRS and CDR2 is YFSETQ.

This clonotype was detected many times. The chain couples TRBV5-1 to TRBJ1-6, with 7 bases fitting TRBD1. V shed 3 bases, J shed 5 bases, and the junction held 2 bases outside the gene matches. CDR3 length: 14 residues. The germline V gene encodes CDR1 SGHRS and CDR2 YFSETQ. This chain's CDR3 is CASSSGQNNSPLHF. The CDR3, as DNA: TGCGCCAGCAGCTCGGGACAGAATAATTCACCCCTCCACTTT.

V usage is TRBV7-8 and J usage is TRBJ2-1; 7 bases fit TRBD2. CDR1 and CDR2 (germline): SGHVS, FQNEAQ. Unmatched junction bases numbered 10, after V lost 0 bases and J lost 5 bases. CDR3 size: 17 residues. Written as DNA, the CDR3 is TGTGCCAGCAGCTTAGCGCGGATCGGGGGGAGAGACAATGAGCAGTTCTTC. Amino acid sequence: CASSLARIGGRDNEQFF.

CDR3 sequence: CASSQGPGDEQYV. CDR3 in DNA: TGTGCCAGCAGCCAAGGCCCGGGCGACGAGCAGTACGTC. The rearrangement uses TRBV4-2 and TRBJ2-7; D not resolved. V dropped 1 base and J dropped 5 bases, with 9 bases sitting between them. Germline CDR1 and CDR2: LGHNA and YNFKEQ. The CDR3 extends over 13 amino acids.

Only one count was recorded for this clonotype. This rearrangement joins TRBV4-2 to TRBJ2-5; 10 bases line up with TRBD2. The CDR3 is 19 residues long. V shed 1 base and J 4 bases; nucleotides not matched to a gene: 15. The germline V gene has CDR1 LGHNA and CDR2 YNFKEQ. The CDR3 loop reads CASSQGAQRGGLGGETQYF. CDR3 sequence (DNA): TGTGCCAGCAGCCAAGGGGCCCAGCGGGGGGGCTTGGGTGGAGAGACCCAGTACTTC.

The J gene is TRBJ2-7, the V gene TRBV6-5; 7 nucleotides match TRBD1. V lost 7 bases to trimming and J lost 5 bases; unmatched junction nucleotides: 11. CDR1 is MNHEY, CDR2 SVGAGI, per germline. The CDR3 is 14 residues long. The CDR3 is CASNWNRGSDEQYF. The CDR3 nucleotides are TGTGCCAGCAATTGGAACAGGGGTAGCGACGAGCAGTACTTC.

This clonotype was seen a handful of times. The rearrangement uses TRBV7-2 and TRBJ2-5; 7 bases are a match to TRBD1. Germline values: CDR1 SGHTA, CDR2 FQGNSA. The ends lost 1 base at V and 2 bases at J; junction bases unmatched: 4. This CDR3 region has 15 residues. CDR3 protein: CASSLEDRSQETQYF. CDR3 in DNA: TGTGCCAGCAGCTTAGAGGACAGGAGTCAAGAGACCCAGTACTTC.

The rearrangement uses TRBV4-1 and TRBJ1-2; D is undetermined. V lost 3 bases, J lost 4 bases, and 9 bases lay in between. The length of the CDR3 is 13 residues. In germline, CDR1 is MGHRA, CDR2 YSYEKL. The CDR3 loop is CASSQWEGYGYTF. As DNA, the CDR3 is TGCGCCAGCAGCCAGTGGGAAGGCTATGGCTACACCTTC.

V gene TRBV2 combines with J gene TRBJ2-4; either TRBD1 or TRBD2 may supply D (5 bases each). The V end lost 7 bases, the J end lost 6 bases, and 16 bases lay between the germline ends. Looked up from germline, CDR1 is SNHLY and CDR2 is FYNNEI. The CDR3 has 14 residues. The CDR3 bases are TGTGCCAGCATCATAGACAGACTACGAAACATTCAGTACTTC. This sequence encodes CASIIDRLRNIQYF.

V gene TRBV10-3 combines with J gene TRBJ2-7, with 7 bases aligning to TRBD1. CDR3 size: 14 residues. From germline, CDR1 is ENHRY and CDR2 SYGVKD. After removal of 0 bases from V and 5 bases from J, the junction contained 4 bases not matched to a gene. Here the CDR3 DNA reads TGTGCCATCAGTGAGTCTGCCAGGGGGAACGAGCAGTACTTC. It codes for CAISESARGNEQYF.

This clonotype was seen a few times. The gene calls are TRBV20-1 and TRBJ2-5; D possibly matches TRBD1 or TRBD2 (5 bases each). CDR3 length: 14 amino acids. Between the trimmed V and J ends, which lost 2 bases and 2 bases, there was a span of 12 bases. The germline V gene has CDR1 DFQATT and CDR2 SNEGSKA (reference sequence). The CDR3 loop reads CSARQGTLQETQYF. In DNA form, the CDR3 reads TGCAGTGCTAGACAAGGGACCTTACAAGAGACCCAGTACTTC.

This clonotype was seen at least ten times. This rearrangement joins TRBV4-3 to TRBJ2-2; tentative D call: TRBD2 (5 bases). Trimming cost V 0 bases and J 2 bases, with 16 bases left between them. The germline gives CDR1 LGHNA, CDR2 YSLEER. The CDR3 has 18 amino acids. The CDR3 coding sequence is TGCGCCAGCAGCCAAGAAGTGGCGGGCAGGATTAACACCGGGGAGCTGTTTTTT. Translation: CASSQEVAGRINTGELFF.

This clonotype was recorded at least ten times. This CDR3 reads CASSFPGGNSPLHF. CDR3 sequence (DNA): TGTGCCAGCAGCTTCCCAGGGGGCAATTCACCCCTCCACTTT. The J gene is TRBJ1-6, the V gene TRBV5-5, with 8 bases fitting TRBD1. Trimming took 2 bases from V and 7 from J; bases not matched to a gene: 2. The CDR3 totals 14 residues. Germline lookup yields CDR1 SGHKS and CDR2 YYEKEE (reference sequence).

This chain uses TRBV2 with TRBJ1-2; D remains unclear. The germline V gene encodes CDR1 SNHLY and CDR2 FYNNEI. The CDR3 consists of 15 residues. The V end was cut by 4 bases, the J end by 4 bases, with 16 bases between. The CDR3 region has the DNA TGTGCCAGCAGTGTTTCGGACCTGGTGATCTATGGCTACACCTTC. It translates to CASSVSDLVIYGYTF.

The chain recombines TRBV13 with TRBJ1-6; D possibly corresponds to TRBD1 (5 bases). CDR1 and CDR2 (germline): PRHDT, FYEKMQ (reference sequence). This CDR3 spans 15 amino acids. Trimming pared 5 bases from V and 6 bases from J, leaving 14 bases between. The CDR3 sequence: CASSPAGTVNSPLHF. In nucleotides, the CDR3 is TGTGCCAGCAGCCCTGCCGGGACGGTTAATTCACCCCTCCACTTT.

The V call is TRBV7-2, the J call TRBJ2-7; TRBD2 is a possible D gene (7 bases). CDR3 size: 15 residues. Germline V gives CDR1 SGHTA, CDR2 FQGNSA. Trimming took 2 bases from V and 4 from J, leaving 15 bases between them. CDR3 coding DNA: TGTGCCAGCAGCTTATTCCGGGGGGCGGCATACGAGCAGTACTTC. Its translation is CASSLFRGAAYEQYF.

The chain uses TRBV12-3 or TRBV12-4 and TRBJ2-3, with 11 bases identical to TRBD1. The CDR3 loop spans 13 amino acids. V lost 5 bases and J lost 9; bases outside the gene matches: 4. Here the CDR3 reads CASSLRDRGTQYF. The DNA for the CDR3 is TGTGCCAGCAGTCTCCGGGACAGGGGGACGCAGTATTTT.